These T cell receptor beta chains were read from a single sample in a study of T cells in localized non-small cell lung cancer. Sequencing used immunoSEQ multiplex PCR; TCRdb keeps in-frame clones, though not all of them. The sample includes around 33,000 clones, about nine tenths of them seen just once. Source: peripheral blood, taken before any cancer treatment. All receptors derive from a female donor at least 60 years old with stage I lung adenocarcinoma. Both conserved end residues are part of each CDR3. The D gene is left open where the match is weak. The size field is filled for only some rows; it gives once, few, many or a size class.

j_gene,abundance,v_gene,d_gene,CDR3aa,CDR3nt
TRBJ1-2,.,TRBV9,.,CASSVGRSLRYGYTF,TGTGCCAGCAGCGTAGGTCGCAGCCTGCGGTATGGCTACACCTTC
TRBJ1-6,.,TRBV7-9,.,CASSLTFGTITGNSPLHF,TGTGCCAGCAGCTTAACTTTTGGGACAATAACGGGTAATTCACCCCTCCACTTT
TRBJ1-4,.,TRBV9,.,CASSVGGGATNEKLFF,TGTGCCAGCAGCGTCGGCGGGGGGGCAACTAATGAAAAACTGTTTTTT
TRBJ2-5,.,TRBV29-1,.,CSVAVSQETQYF,TGCAGCGTTGCCGTCAGCCAAGAGACCCAGTACTTC
TRBJ1-1,.,TRBV7-2,.,CASSLEGMNTEAFF,TGTGCCAGCAGCTTAGAGGGTATGAACACTGAAGCTTTCTTT
TRBJ2-6,.,TRBV9,TRBD2,CASSPFWGGPSGANVLTF,TGTGCCAGCAGCCCCTTTTGGGGGGGTCCATCTGGGGCCAACGTCCTGACTTTC
TRBJ1-2,.,TRBV25-1,.,CASSVSRAYGYTF,TGTGCCAGCAGTGTAAGCCGGGCCTATGGCTACACCTTC
TRBJ2-7,.,TRBV27,TRBD1,CASSLTGQVGEQYF,TGTGCCAGCAGTTTAACCGGACAGGTGGGCGAGCAGTACTTC
TRBJ1-2,.,TRBV28,.,CASSPGQFFGYTF,TGTGCCAGCAGCCCCGGGCAGTTTTTTGGCTACACCTTC
TRBJ1-2,once,TRBV19,.,CASRRQDPSANYSYTF,TGTGCCAGTAGGAGGCAGGACCCATCAGCTAACTATAGCTACACCTTC
TRBJ2-7,.,TRBV19,.,CASTRTAGSEQYF,TGTGCCTCAACCCGGACAGCTGGATCCGAGCAGTACTTC
TRBJ1-4,.,TRBV6-5,.,CASSYSSRDEKLFF,TGTGCCAGCAGTTACTCGAGTCGCGATGAAAAACTGTTTTTT
TRBJ1-1,.,TRBV5-6,.,CASSSRGEMNTEAFF,TGTGCCAGCAGCTCCAGGGGAGAGATGAACACTGAAGCTTTCTTT
TRBJ1-4,.,TRBV5-1,.,CASSFYGSTNEKLFF,TGCGCCAGCAGCTTTTACGGATCAACTAATGAAAAACTGTTTTTT
TRBJ1-1,.,TRBV5-1,TRBD1,CASSSKGADMNTEAFF,TGCGCCAGCAGCTCAAAGGGGGCAGACATGAACACTGAAGCTTTCTTT
TRBJ1-5,.,TRBV10-3,.,CAISVSGADQPQHF,TGTGCCATCAGTGTGTCGGGGGCGGATCAGCCCCAGCATTTT
TRBJ2-3,.,TRBV6-5,.,CASSPGDTDTDTQYF,TGTGCCAGCAGTCCCGGCGATACGGACACAGATACGCAGTATTTT
TRBJ2-3,few,TRBV5-1,.,CASSLGRGSASTDTQYF,TGCGCCAGCAGCTTGGGAAGGGGTTCAGCTAGCACAGATACGCAGTATTTT
TRBJ1-1,.,TRBV7-2,.,CASSFPPSENTEAFF,TGTGCCAGCAGCTTTCCCCCCAGCGAAAACACTGAAGCTTTCTTT
TRBJ1-3,.,TRBV19,.,CASMGSYSGNTIYF,TGTGCCAGTATGGGATCCTACTCTGGAAACACCATATATTTT
TRBJ2-4,.,TRBV19,.,CASSITTGSKNIQYF,TGTGCCAGTAGTATCACTACAGGTTCCAAAAACATTCAGTACTTC
TRBJ2-2,.,TRBV11-3,.,CASSNSGTAGRTGELFF,TGTGCCAGCAGCAATTCAGGGACGGCCGGCAGAACCGGGGAGCTGTTTTTT
TRBJ2-5,.,TRBV5-4,TRBD2,CASSLRPSGKTQYF,TGTGCCAGCAGCTTGCGGCCTAGCGGGAAGACCCAGTACTTC
TRBJ2-7,.,TRBV25-1,.,CASSELGSWEQYF,TGTGCCAGCAGTGAGCTAGGCTCCTGGGAGCAGTACTTC
TRBJ2-1,.,TRBV25-1,.,CASYAGNEQFF,TGTGCCAGCTATGCAGGGAATGAGCAGTTCTTC
TRBJ2-6,.,TRBV15,TRBD1,CATNTGEKTGANVLTF,TGTGCCACCAACACAGGGGAGAAAACTGGGGCCAACGTCCTGACTTTC
TRBJ1-1,.,TRBV6-4,.,CASSEYQGSTEAFF,TGTGCCAGCAGTGAGTATCAGGGGTCCACTGAAGCTTTCTTT
TRBJ2-6,.,TRBV6-1,TRBD1,CASSGAKGAFSSGANVLTF,TGTGCCAGCAGTGGAGCAAAGGGGGCCTTTAGCTCTGGGGCCAACGTCCTGACTTTC
TRBJ1-2,.,TRBV10-1,TRBD1,CASNGVSRRGRGDYGYTF,TGCGCCAGCAACGGGGTTTCGCGGCGAGGCAGGGGGGACTATGGCTACACCTTC
TRBJ1-3,.,TRBV11-3,.,CASSPGGPTLNTIYF,TGTGCCAGCAGCCCCGGGGGTCCGACCTTGAACACCATATATTTT
TRBJ2-3,.,TRBV5-4,.,CASSLDSDTQYF,TGTGCCAGCAGCTTGGATTCCGATACGCAGTATTTT
TRBJ2-5,.,TRBV19,.,CASSIEPPLAQYF,TGTGCCAGTAGTATAGAGCCCCCTCTGGCCCAGTACTTC
TRBJ1-1,.,TRBV19,.,CASSIQQVRTEAFF,TGTGCCAGCTCCATTCAACAGGTCCGCACTGAAGCTTTCTTT
TRBJ2-5,.,TRBV5-1,TRBD1,CASSTLTGGEETQYF,TGCGCCAGCAGCACGCTGACAGGGGGGGAAGAGACCCAGTACTTC
TRBJ1-3,.,TRBV18,.,CASSSRQVNSGNTIYF,TGTGCCAGCTCATCCAGGCAGGTCAACTCTGGAAACACCATATATTTT
TRBJ2-5,.,TRBV2,TRBD2,CASSGHAGGRQTQYF,TGTGCCAGCAGTGGACACGCGGGGGGGCGGCAGACCCAGTACTTC
TRBJ2-7,.,TRBV4-2,.,CASSQGGQSYEQYF,TGTGCCAGCAGCCAAGGGGGGCAGTCCTACGAGCAGTACTTC
TRBJ1-1,.,TRBV10-1,TRBD1,CASQQGGSTEAFF,TGCGCCAGTCAACAGGGGGGGAGCACTGAAGCTTTCTTT
TRBJ2-3,.,TRBV30,.,CAWSGRGATDTQYF,TGTGCCTGGAGTGGGAGGGGGGCCACAGATACGCAGTATTTT
TRBJ1-2,.,TRBV30,.,CAWSALDGLYGYTF,TGTGCCTGGAGTGCCCTCGACGGACTTTATGGCTACACCTTC
TRBJ1-5,.,TRBV21-1,.,CASSTFKRWDQPQHF,TGTGCCAGCAGCACCTTTAAACGGTGGGATCAGCCCCAGCATTTT
TRBJ2-1,.,TRBV11-3,.,CASSPADNEQFF,TGTGCCAGCAGCCCGGCCGACAATGAGCAGTTCTTC
TRBJ1-6,.,TRBV19,TRBD1,CASTPTHRGDNSPLHF,TGTGCCAGTACCCCCACCCACAGGGGAGATAATTCACCCCTCCACTTT
TRBJ2-1,.,TRBV7-6,TRBD2,CASTPWGPGLGGNEQFF,TGTGCCAGCACCCCTTGGGGGCCGGGACTAGGGGGCAATGAGCAGTTCTTC
TRBJ1-5,.,TRBV6-5,TRBD1,CASRGTGALQPQHF,TGTGCCAGCAGGGGGACAGGGGCGCTTCAGCCCCAGCATTTT
TRBJ1-6,once,TRBV11-2,.,CASSLVQMSSYNSPLHF,TGTGCCAGCAGCTTAGTCCAGATGAGCTCCTATAATTCACCCCTCCACTTT
TRBJ2-5,.,TRBV11-3,.,CASSLTGSLGLETQYF,TGTGCCAGCAGCTTAACAGGCAGTCTGGGGTTGGAGACCCAGTACTTC
TRBJ2-5,.,TRBV19,.,CASSGSGQGQETQYF,TGTGCCAGTAGTGGAAGCGGACAAGGCCAAGAGACCCAGTACTTC